The rows below give T cell receptor beta chains drawn from one sample of a study of T cell changes during pregnancy in multiple sclerosis. Sequenced by immunoSEQ multiplex PCR; TCRdb stores in-frame clones only, minus some. The data contain over 45,000 clones, roughly nine tenths of them singletons. The starting material was CD4+ T cells from peripheral blood mononuclear cells, obtained in the third trimester of pregnancy. The receptors here all came from a female donor with multiple sclerosis, enrolled in a pregnancy study. Both conserved end residues are part of each CDR3. D genes are given only for firm matches. Some rows have no size entry. The others give once, few or many, or a class for an expanded clone.

D gene	V gene	J gene	CDR3 length	clone size	CDR3 protein	CDR3 DNA
.	TRBV6-5	TRBJ1-1	15	.	CASSYQDAGDTEAFF	TGTGCCAGCAGTTACCAGGATGCAGGGGACACTGAAGCTTTCTTT
TRBD2	TRBV5-1	TRBJ2-3	16	.	CASSLVLAGVTDTQYF	TGCGCCAGCAGCTTGGTTCTAGCGGGAGTTACAGATACGCAGTATTTT
TRBD1	TRBV29-1	TRBJ2-3	11	.	CSVARGQMVYF	TGCAGCGTTGCGAGGGGGCAGATGGTGTATTTT
TRBD2	TRBV29-1	TRBJ2-5	13	once	CSAEGGGRETQYF	TGCAGCGCCGAAGGCGGGGGAAGGGAGACCCAGTACTTC
.	TRBV6-1	TRBJ1-1	13	.	CASHRLLNTEAFF	TGTGCCAGCCACAGGCTACTGAACACTGAAGCTTTCTTT
.	TRBV2	TRBJ1-4	13	.	CASKTGYDEKLFF	TGTGCCAGCAAAACAGGTTATGATGAAAAACTGTTTTTT
TRBD1	TRBV27	TRBJ2-7	13	once	CARGQGSVHEQYF	TGTGCCAGGGGACAGGGGTCCGTCCACGAGCAGTACTTC
TRBD2	TRBV9	TRBJ2-7	15	few	CASSVGGTTSYEQYF	TGTGCCAGCAGCGTAGGCGGGACTACATCCTACGAGCAGTACTTC
TRBD1	TRBV6-6	TRBJ1-5	16	once	CASSFRGQGADQPQHF	TGTGCCAGCTCCTTTCGAGGACAGGGGGCGGATCAGCCCCAGCATTTT
TRBD1	TRBV10-3	TRBJ1-3	14	once	CAIGPTGLANTIYF	TGTGCCATCGGACCGACAGGGTTGGCGAACACCATATATTTT
.	TRBV5-1	TRBJ2-7	15	.	CASTSLGGPGDEQYF	TGCGCCAGCACGTCCTTAGGCGGCCCCGGGGACGAGCAGTACTTC
.	TRBV6-1	TRBJ2-7	13	.	CASSETGMYEQYF	TGTGCCAGCAGTGAAACAGGGATGTACGAGCAGTACTTC
TRBD2	TRBV29-1	TRBJ2-5	15	.	CSVQKSGSGSETQYF	TGCAGCGTTCAAAAGTCGGGTAGCGGGAGTGAGACCCAGTACTTC
TRBD2	TRBV6-1	TRBJ2-7	14	.	CATGSSGSEREQYF	TGTGCCACTGGGAGTAGCGGGAGTGAACGCGAGCAGTACTTC
.	TRBV30	TRBJ1-5	14	.	CAWSAQGRSQPQHF	TGTGCCTGGAGTGCACAGGGAAGGAGTCAGCCCCAGCATTTT
.	TRBV30	TRBJ2-5	15	.	CAWSGQTKYQETQYF	TGTGCCTGGAGTGGACAGACAAAGTACCAAGAGACCCAGTACTTC
TRBD2	TRBV2	TRBJ2-3	16	.	CASSSGLGSVADTQYF	TGTGCCAGCAGTTCGGGACTAGGGTCTGTAGCAGATACGCAGTATTTT
.	TRBV11-2	TRBJ2-7	14	.	CASSLSGGSYEQYF	TGTGCCAGCAGCTTATCAGGGGGGTCCTACGAGCAGTACTTC
.	TRBV30	TRBJ1-2	13	.	CAWSLRRQNGYTF	TGTGCCTGGAGTCTAAGGCGGCAAAATGGCTACACCTTC
.	TRBV10-1	TRBJ1-4	14	.	CASPTGQLNEKLFF	TGCGCCAGCCCTACGGGACAACTTAATGAAAAACTGTTTTTT
TRBD1	TRBV5-6	TRBJ1-2	14	.	CASSLGDREEGYTF	TGTGCCAGCAGCTTGGGGGACAGGGAAGAAGGCTACACCTTC
.	TRBV6-1	TRBJ2-2	14	.	CASLMGASTGELFF	TGTGCCAGTCTTATGGGGGCAAGTACGGGGGAGCTGTTTTTT
.	TRBV19	TRBJ2-7	15	.	CASSLSRGRGYEQYF	TGTGCCAGTAGTCTCTCCCGCGGTAGGGGCTACGAGCAGTACTTC
.	TRBV5-1	TRBJ1-2	14	once	CASSLAQGPYGYTF	TGCGCCAGCAGCTTGGCACAGGGTCCCTATGGCTACACCTTC
TRBD1	TRBV9	TRBJ2-7	16	.	CASSQGTGVRLYEQYF	TGTGCCAGCAGCCAAGGAACAGGGGTAAGGCTCTACGAGCAGTACTTC
TRBD1	TRBV2	TRBJ2-5	14	once	CASRDRVNQETQYF	TGTGCCAGCAGGGACAGGGTTAACCAAGAGACCCAGTACTTC
.	TRBV27	TRBJ2-7	14	.	CASSPLQGSYEQYF	TGTGCCAGCAGTCCGCTACAGGGCTCCTACGAGCAGTACTTC
TRBD1	TRBV7-9	TRBJ1-2	13	.	CASSLQGAGGYTF	TGTGCCAGCAGCTTACAGGGGGCAGGGGGCTACACCTTC
.	TRBV28	TRBJ1-4	15	.	CASSESGESNEKLFF	TGTGCCAGCAGTGAATCCGGGGAATCTAATGAAAAACTGTTTTTT
.	TRBV7-9	TRBJ2-7	14	.	CASSLLPSEVEQYF	TGTGCCAGCAGCTTACTCCCTAGTGAGGTGGAGCAGTACTTC
.	TRBV6-1	TRBJ1-2	14	.	CASSEAGGGVGYTF	TGTGCCAGCAGTGAAGCGGGAGGTGGGGTCGGCTACACCTTC
.	TRBV7-2	TRBJ1-3	13	.	CASVPGAGNTIYF	TGTGCCAGCGTCCCAGGGGCTGGAAACACCATATATTTT